The 14 T cell receptor beta chains below all came from one sample that was sequenced in a study of vaccination effects on CD4 cells after COVID-19. The antigens these receptors bind are not known. Assay used: immunoSEQ multiplex PCR; TCRdb lists only in-frame clones, some missing. The sample has about 50,000 clones; 65% to 80% are singletons. Culturing for roughly 10 days preceded CD4+ T cell isolation. The specimen comprised CD4+ T cells from PBMCs cultured without peptide, sampled before COVID-19 vaccination. The receptor set was obtained from a human donor who received a COVID-19 vaccine.

The gene calls are TRBV9 and TRBJ1-4; 11 nucleotides agree with TRBD1. Per germline, CDR1 SGDLS and CDR2 YYNGEE. V shed 4 bases, J shed 7 bases, and the junction held 9 bases outside the gene matches. The CDR3 contains 16 residues. CDR3 nucleotide sequence: TGTGCCAGCAGCAAGTTAGGTGGACAGGGGGCTGAAAAACTGTTTTTT. Protein product: CASSKLGGQGAEKLFF.

The chain combines TRBV21-1 with TRBJ1-6. TRBV21-1 is termed a pseudogene. This CDR3 is 14 amino acids long. The CDR3 nucleotides read TGTGCCAGCAGCAACGGGGATCAAGGGGCACCCCTCCACTTT. It yields the protein CASSNGDQGAPLHF.

The rearrangement uses TRBV7-9 and TRBJ2-6, with TRBD2 as a possible D gene (6 bases). This CDR3 spans 16 amino acids. V was pared by 9 bases and J by 2 bases, with 17 bases between. CDR1 is SEHNR and CDR2 is FQNEAQ in the germline V gene (reference sequence). CDR3 sequence reads: CASDKIGRTGANVLTF. The CDR3, as DNA: TGTGCCAGTGATAAAATCGGGAGAACTGGGGCCAACGTCCTGACTTTC. The full variable domain, rest sourced from reference TRBV7-9 and TRBJ2-6, is DTGVSQNPRHKITKRGQNVTFRCDPISEHNRLYWYRQTLGQGPEFLTYFQNEAQLEKSRLLSDRFSAERPKGSFSTLEIQRTEQGDSAMYLCASDKIGRTGANVLTFGAGSRLTVL.

The V call is TRBV28, the J call TRBJ1-4; 8 nucleotides match TRBD1. With 6 bases clipped from V and 8 bases from J, the junction kept 8 bases outside the gene matches. Germline V gene sequence: CDR1 MDHEN, CDR2 SYDVKM. The CDR3 has 14 residues. CDR3: CASRTTGVGEKLFF. The DNA of the CDR3 is TGTGCCAGCAGGACGACAGGGGTTGGGGAAAAACTGTTTTTT.

The genes are TRBV11-3 and TRBJ2-5; D is undetermined. Germline-derived CDR1 and CDR2 are SGHNT and YENEEA. The CDR3 covers 12 residues. Trimming removed 5 bases at V and 5 bases at J, with 9 bases between. CDR3 loop: CASSPGTETQYF. The CDR3 DNA is TGTGCCAGCAGCCCCGGTACGGAGACCCAGTACTTC.

The rearrangement joins TRBV18 to TRBJ2-7; possibly TRBD2 for D (6 bases). The CDR3 extends over 14 amino acids. CDR1 is KGHSH, CDR2 LQKENI, per germline. The ends were cut back, 0 bases at V and 2 bases at J, with 8 bases in the middle. The CDR3 bases are TGTGCCAGCTCACCACCGGGACTTCCCTACGAGCAGTACGTC. Protein product: CASSPPGLPYEQYV.

The chain recombines TRBV24-1 with TRBJ2-3; TRBD1 matches at 7 bases. The CDR3 sequence is 14 residues long. V lost 4 bases to trimming and J lost 2 bases; unmatched junction nucleotides: 2. Germline V gene data show CDR1 as KGHDR and CDR2 as SFDVKD. The CDR3 here is CATSEGTVTDTQYF. The CDR3 coding sequence is TGTGCCACCAGTGAAGGGACAGTCACAGATACGCAGTATTTT.

V and J are TRBV6-1 and TRBJ2-7; no clear D. Germline assignment: CDR1 MNHNS and CDR2 SASEGT. The V end was cut by 3 bases, the J end by 5 bases, with 11 bases between. The CDR3 is 13 residues long. This CDR3 is CASSDPIKDEQYV. In nucleotides, the CDR3 is TGTGCCAGCAGTGACCCCATCAAAGACGAGCAGTACGTC.

This clone was counted once. The V call is TRBV5-1, the J call TRBJ1-2; possible D gene TRBD1, 6 bases. Trimming cost V 0 bases and J 3 bases, with 12 bases left between them. The CDR3 spans 15 residues. Looked up from germline, CDR1 is SGHRS and CDR2 is YFSETQ. CDR3 sequence reads: CASSLAGDTYYGYTF. CDR3 DNA: TGCGCCAGCAGCTTGGCCGGGGACACCTACTATGGCTACACCTTC.

This clone has just one count. The chain couples TRBV27 to TRBJ2-7; D might be TRBD1 (6 bases). The CDR3 extends over 13 amino acids. Deletions cut 8 bases from V and 5 bases from J, with 16 bases between. Per germline, CDR1 MNHEY and CDR2 SMNVEV (reference sequence). The CDR3 sequence: CASRLRGSDEQYV. Written as DNA, the CDR3 is TGTGCCAGCCGATTAAGGGGGAGCGACGAGCAGTACGTC.

V and J are TRBV5-1 and TRBJ2-1; 9 nucleotides agree with TRBD2. The V segment lost 0 bases and the J segment 8 bases; nucleotides outside the gene matches: 15. The germline gives CDR1 SGHRS, CDR2 YFSETQ. The CDR3 spans 18 residues. In DNA form, the CDR3 reads TGCGCCAGCAGCTTGGCCGCTCGCGGGGGGGCCGCTTTGGATGAGCAGTTCTTC. Amino acid sequence: CASSLAARGGAALDEQFF. Using reference TRBV5-1 and TRBJ2-1 for the parts outside the CDR3, the full variable domain is KAGVTQTPRYLIKTRGQQVTLSCSPISGHRSVSWYQQTPGQGLQFLFEYFSETQRNKGNFPGRFSGRQFSNSRSEMNVSTLELGDSALYLCASSLAARGGAALDEQFFGPGTRLTVL.

The chain employs TRBV7-3 and TRBJ2-5; a weak D match, TRBD1 (6 bases). V was pared by 4 bases and J by 0 bases, with 12 bases between. CDR3 length: 15 residues. Germline assignment: CDR1 SGHTA and CDR2 FQGTGA. The CDR3 DNA is TGTGCCAGCAGCTCCAACGGACAGTACCAAGAGACCCAGTACTTC. Amino acid sequence: CASSSNGQYQETQYF.

The gene calls are TRBV5-1 and TRBJ1-2; 8 nucleotides agree with TRBD1. V lost 4 bases, J lost 4 bases, and 15 bases stayed unmatched. Germline CDR1 is SGHRS and CDR2 is YFSETQ. This CDR3 contains 17 residues. CDR3 loop: CASSLEQGAQDAYGYTF. CDR3 in DNA: TGCGCCAGCAGCCTGGAGCAGGGGGCGCAGGATGCCTATGGCTACACCTTC.

The chain recombines TRBV7-8 with TRBJ2-5, with D possibly being TRBD1 (7 bases). Germline V gene sequence: CDR1 SGHVS, CDR2 FQNEAQ. The CDR3 contains 16 residues. V was clipped by 6 bases and J by 3 bases, with 20 bases between them. For the CDR3, the DNA is TGTGCCAGCAGATCTTGGGGTCGGGGGACAGAAGAGACCCAGTACTTC. As protein: CASRSWGRGTEETQYF. The whole variable domain, filled in from reference TRBV7-8 and TRBJ2-5, reads GAGVSQSPRYKVAKRGQDVALRCDPISGHVSLFWYQQALGQGPEFLTYFQNEAQLDKSGLPSDRFFAERPEGSVSTLKIQRTQQEDSAVYLCASRSWGRGTEETQYFGPGTRLLVL.